These T cell receptor beta chains were read from a single sample in a study of glioma-infiltrating T cells. TCRdb called the multiplex PCR reads again in MiXCR, with one record for every CDR3 protein. Of around 390,000 distinct CDR3 sequences in the sample, roughly 41% were seen once. Sequencing input: glioma tissue, nonneoplastic brain tissue, or PBMCs (not recorded which). All receptors come from a human donor with low-grade glioma or glioblastoma, undergoing nonglioma brain surgery, or in good health (not recorded which). Each CDR3 is given with its conserved first and last residue. D genes are given only for firm matches. Size values are once, few and many counts, or a class for expanded clones, and some rows have none.

TRBJ2-1	.	TRBV4-2	.	CASSQDGSRANYNEQFF	TGTGCCAGCAGCCAAGACGGGAGTAGAGCTAACTACAATGAGCAGTTCTTC
TRBJ2-1	.	TRBV25-1	many	CASSNTRGGQDNEQFF	TGTGCCAGCAGCAACACCAGGGGGGGTCAGGACAATGAGCAGTTCTTC
TRBJ2-3	.	TRBV7-2	many	CASSVPSSVTQYF	TGTGCCAGCAGCGTCCCCTCCAGTGTCACGCAGTATTTT
TRBJ1-2	.	TRBV20-1	many	CSASDSYARAVEGYTF	TGCAGTGCTAGTGACTCCTACGCCAGAGCCGTGGAGGGCTACACCTTC
TRBJ2-1	TRBD2	TRBV3-1	few	CASSQDYSASGYNEQFF	TGTGCCAGCAGCCAAGACTATAGCGCTAGCGGCTACAATGAGCAGTTCTTC
TRBJ2-5	TRBD2	TRBV15	.	CATSGGGDAETQYF	TGTGCCACCAGCGGGGGGGGGGACGCAGAGACCCAGTACTTC
TRBJ2-7	TRBD1	TRBV6-8	.	CATGEKGTGIHEKYF	TGTGCCACGGGTGAGAAGGGGACAGGGATACACGAGAAGTACTTC
TRBJ2-7	.	TRBV20-1	few	CSAPRPGPPTYEQYF	TGCAGTGCTCCGAGACCGGGACCCCCCACCTACGAGCAGTACTTC
TRBJ2-7	.	TRBV20-1	.	CSAREIAENPYEQYF	TGCAGTGCTAGAGAGATAGCGGAAAACCCCTACGAGCAGTACTTC
TRBJ1-1	TRBD1	TRBV28	.	CASAPGQGLQAFF	TGTGCCAGCGCCCCGGGACAGGGGTTGCAAGCTTTCTTT
TRBJ2-3	TRBD2	TRBV10-3	.	CASSLPAGSEDTQYF	TGTGCCAGCAGTTTGCCAGCGGGATCGGAGGATACGCAGTATTTT
TRBJ2-3	.	TRBV2	few	CASSEVDTQYF	TGTGCCAGCAGTGAAGTAGATACGCAGTATTTT
TRBJ2-7	TRBD2	TRBV20-1	.	CSARPSGSNYEQYF	TGCAGTGCTAGACCAAGCGGGAGTAACTACGAGCAGTACTTC
TRBJ2-3	TRBD2	TRBV7-2	.	CASSLARVTSGPGDTQYF	TGTGCCAGCAGCTTAGCGCGGGTGACTAGCGGCCCGGGTGATACGCAGTATTTT
TRBJ2-3	TRBD2	TRBV28	once	CARSLVGGTDTQYF	TGTGCCAGAAGTTTGGTGGGAGGGACAGATACGCAGTATTTT
TRBJ1-1	.	TRBV27	.	CVSSFLNENTEAFF	TGTGTTAGCAGTTTTCTTAATGAGAACACTGAAGCTTTCTTT